This T cell receptor (beta chain) was found in a study of blood T cell repertoires in COVID-19. CDR1 and CDR2 (germline): WSHSY, SAAADI. This CDR3 region has 16 residues. V lost 0 bases and J 8 bases, leaving 19 bases between the germline ends. Authors' processing steps: Amplification of reference gene primers was used by the study to estimate nucleated cell counts. Here immunoSEQ multiplex PCR was the method, and the copy in TCRdb shows in-frame clones only, minus some. For V, J and clone size, that table is used; D and trimming come from the DNA. Of around 46,000 clones in the sample, approximately 89% were seen once.

The sample was peripheral blood. This sequence joins TRBV10-2 and TRBJ1-2, with a possible D match to TRBD1 (6 bases). The source of this sequence is a man aged 50 or older with acute or convalescent COVID-19. The CDR3 reads CASSESPLTGLGGYTF. The CDR3 DNA sequence: TGCGCCAGCAGTGAGTCGCCCCTAACAGGGCTTGGAGGCTACACCTTC.